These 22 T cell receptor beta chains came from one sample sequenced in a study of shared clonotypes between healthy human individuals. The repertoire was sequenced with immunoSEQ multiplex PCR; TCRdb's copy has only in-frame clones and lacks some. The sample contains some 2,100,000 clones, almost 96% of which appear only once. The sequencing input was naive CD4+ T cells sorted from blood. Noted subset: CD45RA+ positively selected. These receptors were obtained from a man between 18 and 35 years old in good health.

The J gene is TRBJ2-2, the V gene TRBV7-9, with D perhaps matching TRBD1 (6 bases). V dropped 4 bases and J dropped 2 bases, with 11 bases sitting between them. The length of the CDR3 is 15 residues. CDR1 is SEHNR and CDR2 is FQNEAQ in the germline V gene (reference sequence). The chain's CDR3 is CASSSGTPNTGELFF. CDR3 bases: TGTGCCAGCAGCTCCGGGACACCAAACACCGGGGAGCTGTTTTTT.

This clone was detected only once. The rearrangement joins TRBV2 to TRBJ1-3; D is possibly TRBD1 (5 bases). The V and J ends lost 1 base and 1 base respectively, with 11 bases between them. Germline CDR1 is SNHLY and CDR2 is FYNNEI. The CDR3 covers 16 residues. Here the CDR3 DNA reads TGTGCCAGCAGTGAAGGCAGGGCCCTTTCTGGAAACACCATATATTTT. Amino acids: CASSEGRALSGNTIYF.

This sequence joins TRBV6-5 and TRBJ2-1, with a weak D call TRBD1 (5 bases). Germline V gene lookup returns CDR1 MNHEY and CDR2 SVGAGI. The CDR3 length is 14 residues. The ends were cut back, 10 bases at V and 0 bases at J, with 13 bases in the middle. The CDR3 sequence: CATLGAGSYNEQFF. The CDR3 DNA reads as TGTGCCACTTTAGGGGCTGGCTCCTACAATGAGCAGTTCTTC.

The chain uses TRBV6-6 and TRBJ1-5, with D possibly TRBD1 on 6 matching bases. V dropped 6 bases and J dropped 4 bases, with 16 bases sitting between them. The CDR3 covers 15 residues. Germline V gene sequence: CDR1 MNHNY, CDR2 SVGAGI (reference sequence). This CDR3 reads CASRKSQGGNQPQHF. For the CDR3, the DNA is TGTGCCAGCAGAAAGTCACAGGGAGGGAATCAGCCCCAGCATTTT.

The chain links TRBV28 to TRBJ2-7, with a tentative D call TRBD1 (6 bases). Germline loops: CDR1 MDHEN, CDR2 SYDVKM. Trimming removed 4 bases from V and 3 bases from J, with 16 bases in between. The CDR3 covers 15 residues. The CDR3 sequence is CASSSPTGTLYEQYF. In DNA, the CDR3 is TGTGCCAGCAGTTCCCCGACAGGAACTCTCTACGAGCAGTACTTC. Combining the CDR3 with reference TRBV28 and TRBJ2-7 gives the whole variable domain DVKVTQSSRYLVKRTGEKVFLECVQDMDHENMFWYRQDPGLGLRLIYFSYDVKMKEKGDIPEGYSVSREKKERFSLILESASTNQTSMYLCASSSPTGTLYEQYFGPGTRLTVT.

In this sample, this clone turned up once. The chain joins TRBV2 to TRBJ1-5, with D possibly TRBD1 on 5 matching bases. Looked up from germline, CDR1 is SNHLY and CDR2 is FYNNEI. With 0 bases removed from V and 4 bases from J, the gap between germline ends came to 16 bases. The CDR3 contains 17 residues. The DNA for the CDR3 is TGTGCCAGCAGTGAAGCGCTGGGACCAGGTATTAATCAGCCCCAGCATTTT. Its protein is CASSEALGPGINQPQHF.

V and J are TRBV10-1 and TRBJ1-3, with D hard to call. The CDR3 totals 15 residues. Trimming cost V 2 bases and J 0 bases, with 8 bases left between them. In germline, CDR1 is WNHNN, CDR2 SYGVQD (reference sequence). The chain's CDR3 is CASSEGPSSGNTIYF. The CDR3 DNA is TGCGCCAGCAGTGAGGGCCCGAGCTCTGGAAACACCATATATTTT.

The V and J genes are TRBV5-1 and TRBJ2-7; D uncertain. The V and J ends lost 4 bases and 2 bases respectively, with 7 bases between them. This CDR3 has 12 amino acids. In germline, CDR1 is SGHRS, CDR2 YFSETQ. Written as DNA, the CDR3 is TGCGCCAGCAGCGACGGAACCTACGAGCAGTACTTC. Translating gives CASSDGTYEQYF.

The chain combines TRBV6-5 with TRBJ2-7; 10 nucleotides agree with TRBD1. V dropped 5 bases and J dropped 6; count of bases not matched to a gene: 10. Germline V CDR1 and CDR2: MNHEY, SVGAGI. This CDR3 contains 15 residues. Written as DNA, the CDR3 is TGTGCCAGCAGTGTGACAGGGGGCGCAGGGAGCGAGCAGTACTTC. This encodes CASSVTGGAGSEQYF.

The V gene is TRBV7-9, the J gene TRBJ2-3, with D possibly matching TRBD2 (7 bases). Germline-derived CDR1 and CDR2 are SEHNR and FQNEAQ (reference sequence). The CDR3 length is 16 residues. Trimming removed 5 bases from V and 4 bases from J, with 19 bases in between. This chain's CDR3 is CASSPLRGGPADTQYF. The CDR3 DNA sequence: TGTGCCAGCAGCCCCTTAAGGGGGGGGCCCGCAGATACGCAGTATTTT.

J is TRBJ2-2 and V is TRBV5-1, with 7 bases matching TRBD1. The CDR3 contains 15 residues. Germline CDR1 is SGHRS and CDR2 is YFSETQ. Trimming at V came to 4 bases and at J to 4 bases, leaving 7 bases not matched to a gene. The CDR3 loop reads CASSARDSFTGELFF. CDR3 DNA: TGCGCCAGCAGCGCGAGGGACAGTTTCACCGGGGAGCTGTTTTTT. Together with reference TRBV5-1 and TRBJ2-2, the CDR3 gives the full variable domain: KAGVTQTPRYLIKTRGQQVTLSCSPISGHRSVSWYQQTPGQGLQFLFEYFSETQRNKGNFPGRFSGRQFSNSRSEMNVSTLELGDSALYLCASSARDSFTGELFFGEGSRLTVL.

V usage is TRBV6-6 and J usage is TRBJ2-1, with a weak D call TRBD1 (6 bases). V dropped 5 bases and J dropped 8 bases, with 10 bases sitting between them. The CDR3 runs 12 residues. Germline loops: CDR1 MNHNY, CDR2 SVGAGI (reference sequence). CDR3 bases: TGTGCCAGCAGTACCGCAGGGGATGAGCAGTTCTTC. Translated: CASSTAGDEQFF.

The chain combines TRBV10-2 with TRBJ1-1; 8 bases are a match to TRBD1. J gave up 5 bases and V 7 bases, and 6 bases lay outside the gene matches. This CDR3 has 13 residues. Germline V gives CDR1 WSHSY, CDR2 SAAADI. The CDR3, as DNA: TGCGCCAGCAAGGCTCAGGGGGCGACTGAAGCTTTCTTT. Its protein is CASKAQGATEAFF.

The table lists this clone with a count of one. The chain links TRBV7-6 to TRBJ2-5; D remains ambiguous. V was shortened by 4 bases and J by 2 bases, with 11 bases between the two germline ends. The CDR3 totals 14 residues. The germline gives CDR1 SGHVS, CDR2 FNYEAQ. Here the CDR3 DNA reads TGTGCCAGCAGCTCAAGTCTCCAACAAGAGACCCAGTACTTC. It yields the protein CASSSSLQQETQYF.

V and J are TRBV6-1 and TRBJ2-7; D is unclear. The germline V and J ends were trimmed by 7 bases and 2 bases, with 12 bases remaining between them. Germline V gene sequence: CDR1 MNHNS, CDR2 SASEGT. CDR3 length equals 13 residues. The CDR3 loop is CASTPGGPYEQYF. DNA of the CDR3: TGTGCCAGCACCCCGGGTGGCCCCTACGAGCAGTACTTC.

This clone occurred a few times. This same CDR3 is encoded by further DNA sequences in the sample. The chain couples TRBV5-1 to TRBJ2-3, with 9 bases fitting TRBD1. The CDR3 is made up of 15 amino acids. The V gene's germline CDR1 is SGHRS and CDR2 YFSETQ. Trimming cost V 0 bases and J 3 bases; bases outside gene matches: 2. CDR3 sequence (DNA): TGCGCCAGCAGCTTGGACAGGGGGCGGACAGATACGCAGTATTTT. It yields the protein CASSLDRGRTDTQYF.

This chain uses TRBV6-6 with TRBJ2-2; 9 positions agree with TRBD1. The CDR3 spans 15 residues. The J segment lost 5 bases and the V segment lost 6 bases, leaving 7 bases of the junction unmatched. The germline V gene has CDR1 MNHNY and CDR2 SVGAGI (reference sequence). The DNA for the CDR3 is TGTGCCAGCAGACATACAGGGGGCTCAACCGGGGAGCTGTTTTTT. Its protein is CASRHTGGSTGELFF.

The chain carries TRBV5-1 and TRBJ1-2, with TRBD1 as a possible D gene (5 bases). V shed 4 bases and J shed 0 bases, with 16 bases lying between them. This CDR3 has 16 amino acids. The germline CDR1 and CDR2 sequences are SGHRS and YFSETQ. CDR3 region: CASSPTDNRANYGYTF. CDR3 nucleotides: TGCGCCAGCAGCCCGACGGACAACCGAGCTAACTATGGCTACACCTTC.

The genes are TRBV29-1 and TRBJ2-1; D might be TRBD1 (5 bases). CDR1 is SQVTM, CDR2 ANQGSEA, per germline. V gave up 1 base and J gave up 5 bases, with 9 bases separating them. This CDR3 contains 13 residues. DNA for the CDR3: TGCAGCGTTGAAGGCAGGGTCCACAATGAGCAGTTCTTC. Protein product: CSVEGRVHNEQFF.

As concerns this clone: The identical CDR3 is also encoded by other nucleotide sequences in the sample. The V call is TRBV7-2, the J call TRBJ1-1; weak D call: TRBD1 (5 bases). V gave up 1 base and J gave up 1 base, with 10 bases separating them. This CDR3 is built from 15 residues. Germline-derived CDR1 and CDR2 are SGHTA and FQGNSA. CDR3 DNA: TGTGCCAGCAGCTTAGTGGGGGTAACGAACACTGAAGCTTTCTTT. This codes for CASSLVGVTNTEAFF.

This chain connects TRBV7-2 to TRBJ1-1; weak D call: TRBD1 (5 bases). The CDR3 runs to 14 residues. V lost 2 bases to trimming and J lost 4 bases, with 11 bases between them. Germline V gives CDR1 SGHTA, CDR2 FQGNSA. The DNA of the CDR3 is TGTGCCAGCAGCTTACCTGGGACCCCCACTGAAGCTTTCTTT. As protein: CASSLPGTPTEAFF.

The CDR3 loop is CASSLRSIAGELFF. In DNA form, the CDR3 reads TGTGCCAGCAGTTTAAGAAGCATAGCCGGGGAGCTGTTTTTT. The chain has TRBV28 and TRBJ2-2; the D is unclear. In germline, CDR1 is MDHEN, CDR2 SYDVKM. V was trimmed by 2 bases and J by 6 bases, leaving 10 bases between them. The CDR3 has 14 residues.